Sequencing of this T cell receptor beta chain was carried out in a study of OX40 agonist ivuxolimab in advanced cancers. Across the whole study: Of the patients, three showed partial responses, one with hepatocellular carcinoma and two with cutaneous melanoma. General study findings and limits: Clonal expansion was seen in CD4+ and CD8+ blood T cells by week 6 at 0.1 to 3.0 mg/kg.

As for this clone: Antigen unknown.

Sequenced by immunoSEQ multiplex PCR; TCRdb stores in-frame clones only, minus some. The sample lists roughly 70,000 clones; approximately 86% were seen once. Germline V gene lookup returns CDR1 WSHSY and CDR2 SAAADI. The CDR3 extends over 18 amino acids. J gave up 0 bases and V 4 bases, and 5 bases lay outside the gene matches. The rearrangement joins TRBV10-2 to TRBJ2-3, with TRBD2 matching over 15 bases. This clonotype originated in an adult with an advanced solid tumor such as melanoma, head and neck, liver or kidney cancer. This specimen was CD4+ or CD8+ T cells sorted from blood, taken in a trial of the OX40 agonist ivuxolimab. The CDR3 region has the DNA TGCGCCAGCAGTGGCCCGGGACTAGCGGGAGGCAGCACAGATACGCAGTATTTT. Translation gives CASSGPGLAGGSTDTQYF.